These 17 T cell receptor beta chains share one sample of origin, sequenced in a study of shared clonotypes between healthy human individuals. Sequencing was performed with immunoSEQ multiplex PCR; in TCRdb, only in-frame clones are kept and a portion is missing. The repertoire includes roughly 2.2 million clones, 85% to 95% of them detected once, and approximately 0.4% sits in the top ten. The sequenced sample was naive CD4+ T cells from PBMCs. Subset: CD45RA+ positively selected. These receptors were taken from a man aged 18 to 29 in good health. Some clones in this sample may be carry-over from other donors' samples.

This clone was counted a few times. The chain joins TRBV12-5 to TRBJ1-1; unclear D gene. The germline V gene encodes CDR1 LGHNT and CDR2 FRNRAP. V shed 5 bases and J shed 2 bases, with 9 bases lying between them. The CDR3 runs to 13 residues. The CDR3 sequence is CASGHAENTEAFF. CDR3 DNA sequence: TGTGCTAGTGGTCACGCAGAAAACACTGAAGCTTTCTTT.

Turning to this clone: The sample carries other DNA sequences with the same CDR3. The chain carries TRBV28 and TRBJ2-2; D is unclear. This CDR3 region has 14 residues. The V end lost 7 bases, the J end lost 0 bases, and 9 bases lay between the germline ends. Germline CDR1 and CDR2: MDHEN and SYDVKM. The CDR3, as DNA: TGTGCCAGCACCTCCAGAGCGAACACCGGGGAGCTGTTTTTT. It encodes CASTSRANTGELFF.

In the case of this clone: This specimen includes other DNA sequences encoding the same CDR3. J is TRBJ1-3 and V is TRBV5-4; D uncertain. V was clipped by 6 bases and J by 1 base, with 8 bases between them. The CDR3 length is 13 residues. In germline, CDR1 is SGHNT, CDR2 YYREEE (reference sequence). The DNA of the CDR3 is TGTGCCAGCACGAGGGATTCTGGAAACACCATATATTTT. This sequence encodes CASTRDSGNTIYF.

This clone was picked up a small number of times. Other DNA sequences in this specimen translate into the identical CDR3. The genes are TRBV6-6 and TRBJ1-5; D is unresolved. V lost 5 bases and J 3 bases, leaving 8 bases between the germline ends. Germline V gene data show CDR1 as MNHNY and CDR2 as SVGAGI (reference sequence). This CDR3 comprises 13 residues. The CDR3: CASSPGLNQPQHF. The CDR3 DNA reads TGTGCCAGCAGTCCTGGGCTCAATCAGCCCCAGCATTTT.

The chain employs TRBV7-6 and TRBJ2-1, with a tentative D call TRBD2 (5 bases). The CDR3 consists of 16 residues. CDR1 and CDR2 (germline): SGHVS, FNYEAQ. The V gene lost 2 bases and the J gene lost 0 bases, with 11 bases spanning the gap. This CDR3 is CASSLRLASSYNEQFF. Written as DNA, the CDR3 is TGTGCCAGCAGCTTACGTTTAGCGTCCTCCTACAATGAGCAGTTCTTC.

This chain links TRBV29-1 with TRBJ2-7; 8 bases match TRBD2. The germline gives CDR1 SQVTM, CDR2 ANQGSEA. The CDR3 runs 17 residues. V lost 5 bases and J lost 3; bases outside the gene matches: 18. The DNA of the CDR3 is TGCAGCGTTTCGGGCCTCGCGATGGGACTAGGAGGCTACGAGCAGTACTTC. This codes for CSVSGLAMGLGGYEQYF.

The V gene is TRBV19, the J gene TRBJ1-5; D is unclear. V was clipped by 5 bases and J by 5 bases, with 7 bases between them. This CDR3 region has 12 residues. The germline V gene has CDR1 LNHDA and CDR2 SQIVND (reference sequence). CDR3 region: CASSPRYQPQHF. DNA for the CDR3: TGTGCCAGTAGTCCTAGGTATCAGCCCCAGCATTTT.

The V gene is TRBV15, the J gene TRBJ2-5; no firm D call. Germline CDR1 and CDR2: LNHNV and YYDKDF (reference sequence). V shed 8 bases and J shed 4 bases, with 17 bases lying between them. The CDR3 loop spans 14 amino acids. CDR3: CATRVHPNAETQYF. Written as DNA, the CDR3 is TGTGCCACCCGGGTCCATCCAAACGCAGAGACCCAGTACTTC.

This chain links TRBV4-1 with TRBJ2-1, with a possible D match to TRBD1 (6 bases). CDR3 length: 16 amino acids. Trimming removed 0 bases at V and 7 bases at J, with 16 bases between. The germline gives CDR1 MGHRA, CDR2 YSYEKL. CDR3 in DNA: TGCGCCAGCAGCCAAGATTGGGCAGGGGTCTATAATGAGCAGTTCTTC. Its translation is CASSQDWAGVYNEQFF.

The chain links TRBV4-3 to TRBJ2-4; TRBD2 matches 13 bases. Germline-derived CDR1 and CDR2 are LGHNA and YSLEER. CDR3 size: 17 residues. The V and J ends lost 1 base and 8 bases, in that order; junction bases with no gene match: 8. DNA for the CDR3: TGCGCCAGCAGCCAAGGGACTAGCGGGAGACTTCCCCACATTCAGTACTTC. Its protein is CASSQGTSGRLPHIQYF.

The CDR3 here is CASSLSRGESNEQFF. CDR3 bases: TGTGCCAGCAGTTTATCCAGGGGGGAAAGCAATGAGCAGTTCTTC. The rearrangement links TRBV28 to TRBJ2-1, with D tentatively TRBD1 (7 bases). The germline V gene has CDR1 MDHEN and CDR2 SYDVKM. This CDR3 is 15 amino acids long. Trimming took off 1 base at V and 6 bases at J, with 13 bases between the two ends.

With regard to this clone: Other DNA sequences in the sample encode the same CDR3. The chain recombines TRBV5-4 with TRBJ2-5, with TRBD2 matching over 7 bases. Per the germline V gene, CDR1 is SGHNT and CDR2 is YYREEE (reference sequence). V lost 3 bases and J lost 5; bases outside the gene matches: 7. CDR3 length: 14 residues. The CDR3 loop is CASSSSRGGETQYF. CDR3 in DNA: TGTGCCAGCAGCTCCTCTAGGGGAGGGGAGACCCAGTACTTC. The whole variable domain, remainder taken from reference TRBV5-4 and TRBJ2-5, is ETGVTQSPTHLIKTRGQQVTLRCSSQSGHNTVSWYQQALGQGPQFIFQYYREEENGRGNFPPRFSGLQFPNYSSELNVNALELDDSALYLCASSSSRGGETQYFGPGTRLLVL.

The rearrangement joins TRBV28 to TRBJ1-1; the match to TRBD1 covers 8 bases. CDR3 length: 15 residues. Germline V gene sequence: CDR1 MDHEN, CDR2 SYDVKM. V lost 7 bases to trimming and J lost 1 base; unmatched junction nucleotides: 8. CDR3 in amino acids: CASNGQGGENTEAFF. CDR3 bases: TGTGCCAGCAACGGACAGGGTGGGGAGAACACTGAAGCTTTCTTT.

The chain uses TRBV2 and TRBJ1-4; D is ambiguous. CDR1 is SNHLY, CDR2 FYNNEI, per germline. Trimming took off 1 base at V and 8 bases at J, with 8 bases between the two ends. The CDR3 length is 13 residues. This CDR3 reads CASSEGNGEKLFF. The DNA for the CDR3 is TGTGCCAGCAGTGAAGGTAACGGAGAAAAACTGTTTTTT.

The gene calls are TRBV5-1 and TRBJ2-7, with D perhaps TRBD1 or TRBD2 (5 bases each). From germline, CDR1 is SGHRS and CDR2 YFSETQ. This CDR3 is built from 14 residues. Between the trimmed V and J ends, which lost 2 bases and 4 bases, there was a span of 13 bases. CDR3 protein: CASSFRGDRYEQYF. For the CDR3, the DNA is TGCGCCAGCAGCTTCCGAGGGGATAGGTACGAGCAGTACTTC.

V usage is TRBV9 and J usage is TRBJ2-7, with 7 bases that match TRBD1. CDR1 is SGDLS, CDR2 YYNGEE, per germline. With V trimmed by 3 bases and J by 2 bases, 5 bases remained unmatched. This CDR3 comprises 14 residues. CDR3 nucleotides: TGTGCCAGCAGCGCAACAGGGGTCACCTACGAGCAGTACTTC. It is translated as CASSATGVTYEQYF.

CDR3 residues: CATQTGWDSDTQYF. The CDR3 nucleotides read TGTGCCACCCAGACAGGTTGGGACTCAGATACGCAGTATTTT. The chain carries TRBV15 and TRBJ2-3, with D perhaps matching TRBD1 or TRBD2 (6 bases each). Trimming shortened V by 8 bases and J by 4 bases, and 16 bases separated the two germline ends. Germline lookup yields CDR1 LNHNV and CDR2 YYDKDF (reference sequence). This CDR3 is built from 14 residues.